This T cell receptor (beta chain) was identified during a study of cytomegalovirus exposure and HLA in healthy donors. Study-level points and caveats: Later analysis suggested links between common viral pathogens and several top significant clusters.

V lost 5 bases, J lost 5 bases, and 10 bases stayed unmatched. The CDR3 spans 15 residues. Germline CDR1 MDHEN, CDR2 SYDVKM. PCR employed 60 Vbeta and 13 Jbeta primers. The data were produced by immunoSEQ multiplex PCR, yet TCRdb's version contains in-frame clones alone and is incomplete. Here the sample spans around 190,000 clones, approximately 80% being singletons. Worth noting for this clone: Its antigen is still unknown.

The rearrangement links TRBV28 to TRBJ2-3, with 7 bases matching TRBD2. This clonotype was sampled from a female donor in good health and CMV-seronegative. The sample taken for sequencing was PBMCs. The CDR3 loop is CASSPRTSGGDTQYF. The DNA for the CDR3 is TGTGCCAGCAGTCCACGGACTAGTGGGGGAGATACGCAGTATTTT.